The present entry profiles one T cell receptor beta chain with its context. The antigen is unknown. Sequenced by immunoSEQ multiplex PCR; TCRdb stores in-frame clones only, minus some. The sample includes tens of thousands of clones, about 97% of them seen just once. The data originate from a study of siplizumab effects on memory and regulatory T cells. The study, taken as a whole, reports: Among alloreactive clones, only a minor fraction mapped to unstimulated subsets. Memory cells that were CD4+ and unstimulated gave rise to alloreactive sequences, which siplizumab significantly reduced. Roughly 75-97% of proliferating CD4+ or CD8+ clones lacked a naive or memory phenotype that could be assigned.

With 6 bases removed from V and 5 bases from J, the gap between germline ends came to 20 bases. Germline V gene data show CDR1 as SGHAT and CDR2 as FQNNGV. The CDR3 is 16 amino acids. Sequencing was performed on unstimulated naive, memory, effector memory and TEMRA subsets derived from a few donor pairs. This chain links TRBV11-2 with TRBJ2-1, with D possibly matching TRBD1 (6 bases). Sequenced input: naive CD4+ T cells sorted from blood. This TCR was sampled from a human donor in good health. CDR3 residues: CASRSRYRDRNNEQFF. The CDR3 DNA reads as TGTGCCAGCAGATCCCGATATAGAGACAGGAACAATGAGCAGTTCTTC.